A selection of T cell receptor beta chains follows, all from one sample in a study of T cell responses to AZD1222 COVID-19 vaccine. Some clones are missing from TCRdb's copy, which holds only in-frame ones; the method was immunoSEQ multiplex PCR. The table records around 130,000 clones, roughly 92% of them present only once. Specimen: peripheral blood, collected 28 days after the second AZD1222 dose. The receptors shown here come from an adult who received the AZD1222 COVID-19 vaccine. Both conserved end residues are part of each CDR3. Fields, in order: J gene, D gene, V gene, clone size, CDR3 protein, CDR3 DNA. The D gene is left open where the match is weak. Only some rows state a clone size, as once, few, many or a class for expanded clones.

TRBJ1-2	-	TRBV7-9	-	CASSLAGAGNGYTF	TGTGCCAGCAGCTTAGCGGGGGCAGGGAATGGCTACACCTTC
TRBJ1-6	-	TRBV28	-	CASSVTGLKENSPLHF	TGTGCCAGCAGTGTGACGGGACTCAAGGAGAATTCACCCCTCCACTTT
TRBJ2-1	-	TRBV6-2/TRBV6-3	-	CASSLLRRNYNEQFF	TGTGCCAGCAGTCTCCTAAGGCGTAACTACAATGAGCAGTTCTTC
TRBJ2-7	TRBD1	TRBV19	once	CASSIAGQLYEQYF	TGTGCCAGTAGTATAGCGGGACAGCTCTACGAGCAGTACTTC
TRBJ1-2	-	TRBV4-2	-	CASSQIQGYGYTF	TGTGCCAGCAGCCAAATACAGGGCTATGGCTACACCTTC
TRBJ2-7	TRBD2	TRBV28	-	CASSLSGRAYEQYF	TGTGCCAGCAGTTTGAGCGGGAGGGCCTACGAGCAGTACTTC
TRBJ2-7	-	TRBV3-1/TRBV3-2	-	CASSQRMGPYEQYF	TGTGCCAGCAGCCAGCGGATGGGCCCCTACGAGCAGTACTTC
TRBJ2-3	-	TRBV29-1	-	CSADRDTDTQYF	TGCAGCGCCGACAGAGACACAGATACGCAGTATTTT
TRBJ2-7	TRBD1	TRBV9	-	CASSAHPDRTYEQYF	TGTGCCAGCAGCGCCCACCCGGACAGGACCTACGAGCAGTACTTC
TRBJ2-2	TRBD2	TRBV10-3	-	CAIGLLAGDAGELFF	TGTGCCATCGGCCTACTAGCGGGCGATGCCGGGGAGCTGTTTTTT
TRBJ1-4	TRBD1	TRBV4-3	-	CASSDVGVKQTGVGEKLFF	TGCGCCAGCAGCGACGTTGGGGTTAAACAGACAGGGGTGGGCGAAAAACTGTTTTTT
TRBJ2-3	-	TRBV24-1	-	CATSDDRGTDTQYF	TGTGCCACCAGTGATGACCGGGGCACAGATACGCAGTATTTT
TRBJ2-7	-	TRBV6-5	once	CASSPVGGFYF	TGTGCCAGCAGCCCGGTGGGAGGTTTTTACTTC
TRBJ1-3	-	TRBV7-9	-	CASSPQLSRAGNTIYF	TGTGCCAGCAGCCCCCAGTTGAGTAGGGCTGGAAACACCATATATTTT